This TCR beta chain stems from a study of T cells in Graves' hyperthyroidism and ophthalmopathy. This clonotype was seen many times. Researchers took RNA transcripts and amplified the TCR beta CDR3 regions from them. The HTBI primer set was used in a first-round RT-PCR of the TCR CDR3. TCRdb analysed the multiplex PCR reads with MiXCR anew, one entry per CDR3 protein. This sample has 450,000 to 600,000 distinct CDR3 sequences, with approximately 20% found just once. CDR1 and CDR2 from the germline V gene are SGHRS and YFSETQ. This CDR3 has 16 residues. With V trimmed by 2 bases and J by 5 bases, 10 bases remained unmatched.

Sample: blood. The chain uses TRBV5-1 and TRBJ2-5; 9 bases fit TRBD1. The TCR comes from a man aged 40-55 years with Graves' ophthalmopathy. CDR3: CASSFQDRGVQETQYF. The CDR3 nucleotides read TGCGCCAGCAGCTTCCAGGACAGGGGAGTCCAGGAGACCCAGTACTTC.